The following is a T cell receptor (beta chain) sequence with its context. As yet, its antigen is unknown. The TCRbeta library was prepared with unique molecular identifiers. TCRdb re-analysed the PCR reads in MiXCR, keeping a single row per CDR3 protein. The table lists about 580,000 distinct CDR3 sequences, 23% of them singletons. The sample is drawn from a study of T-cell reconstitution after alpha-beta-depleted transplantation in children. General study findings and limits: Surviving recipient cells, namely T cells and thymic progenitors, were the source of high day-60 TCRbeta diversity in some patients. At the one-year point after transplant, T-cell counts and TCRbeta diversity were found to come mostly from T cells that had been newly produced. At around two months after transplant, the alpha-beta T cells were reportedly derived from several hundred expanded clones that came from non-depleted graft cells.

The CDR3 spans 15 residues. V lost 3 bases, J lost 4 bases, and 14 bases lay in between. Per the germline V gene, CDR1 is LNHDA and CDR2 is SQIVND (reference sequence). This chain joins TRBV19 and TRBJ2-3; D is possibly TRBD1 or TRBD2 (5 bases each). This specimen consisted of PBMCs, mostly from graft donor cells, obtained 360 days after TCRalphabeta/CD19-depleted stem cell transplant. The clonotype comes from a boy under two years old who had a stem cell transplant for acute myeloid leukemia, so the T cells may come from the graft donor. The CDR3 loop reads CASSIRDRASDTQYF. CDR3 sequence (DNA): TGTGCCAGTAGTATTCGGGACCGGGCGTCAGATACGCAGTATTTT.